A single sample gave rise to the 27 T cell receptor beta chains below, sequenced in a study of graft-versus-host responses after intestinal transplantation. This table comes from immunoSEQ multiplex PCR, and its TCRdb copy is limited to in-frame clones, with some not included. The top ten clones hold 6.5% to 8.5% of a sample with about 85,000 clones, roughly 90% of them seen once. Their specific antigens are unknown. The sample in question was unstimulated CD8+ T cells sorted from spleen or lymph node cells, obtained before transplant. Receptor source: a human donor who was the organ donor for an intestinal transplant.

The chain links TRBV2 to TRBJ2-1; 14 bases fit TRBD2. Unmatched junction bases numbered 11, after V lost 1 base and J lost 9 bases. Germline CDR1 is SNHLY and CDR2 is FYNNEI. The CDR3 extends over 18 amino acids. CDR3 amino acids: CASSEVGVGLAGEIEQFF. The CDR3 DNA sequence: TGTGCCAGCAGTGAAGTTGGTGTGGGACTAGCGGGAGAAATTGAGCAGTTCTTC.

The chain joins TRBV7-2 to TRBJ1-2, with a tentative D call TRBD1 (5 bases). The CDR3 sequence is 14 residues long. From germline, CDR1 is SGHTA and CDR2 FQGNSA. V was pared by 5 bases and J by 4 bases, with 14 bases between. The CDR3 nucleotides read TGTGCCAGCAGCCCCGCCCATGGGGGCTATGGCTACACCTTC. Residues: CASSPAHGGYGYTF.

The chain links TRBV29-1 to TRBJ1-3, with a possible D match to TRBD1 (6 bases). Germline V gives CDR1 SQVTM, CDR2 ANQGSEA. The CDR3 sequence is 12 residues long. With 7 bases removed from V and 8 bases from J, the gap between germline ends came to 15 bases. The CDR3 nucleotides are TGCAGCGCTAGGGGGGACTGGGACACCATATATTTT. This encodes CSARGDWDTIYF.

This clone was seen a single time. This chain connects TRBV11-2 to TRBJ1-6, with D tentatively TRBD1 (5 bases). The CDR3 is 14 amino acids. The germline V and J ends were trimmed by 6 bases and 7 bases, with 13 bases remaining between them. Germline V gene data show CDR1 as SGHAT and CDR2 as FQNNGV. CDR3 DNA sequence: TGTGCCAGCAGTATGTGGGGGGTCAATTCACCCCTCCACTTT. Translation gives CASSMWGVNSPLHF.

The gene calls are TRBV9 and TRBJ2-3; D is ambiguous. Deletions cut 0 bases from V and 2 bases from J, with 7 bases between. The length of the CDR3 is 14 residues. Germline V CDR1 and CDR2: SGDLS, YYNGEE. CDR3 in amino acids: CASSVEHFTDTQYF. The CDR3 nucleotides are TGTGCCAGCAGCGTAGAACACTTCACAGATACGCAGTATTTT.

The rearrangement links TRBV10-1 to TRBJ2-7; 8 bases map to TRBD2. Trimming at V came to 3 bases and at J to 7 bases, leaving 11 bases not matched to a gene. Germline V lookup: CDR1 WNHNN, CDR2 SYGVQD (reference sequence). The CDR3 runs 15 residues. Written as DNA, the CDR3 is TGCGCCAGCAGTGATATGACTAGCGCGCGGGGGGAGCAGTACTTC. It yields the protein CASSDMTSARGEQYF.

The chain carries TRBV6-1 and TRBJ2-5; D might be TRBD1 (6 bases). This CDR3 contains 15 residues. The germline V gene has CDR1 MNHNS and CDR2 SASEGT. V lost 5 bases, J lost 1 base, and 14 bases lay in between. The CDR3 DNA follows: TGTGCCAGCAGTAACAGGGTTGTAGGCCAAGAGACCCAGTACTTC. As protein: CASSNRVVGQETQYF.

The gene calls are TRBV19 and TRBJ1-5; D is ambiguous. This CDR3 region has 17 residues. The germline V and J ends were trimmed by 3 bases and 7 bases, with 22 bases remaining between them. From germline, CDR1 is LNHDA and CDR2 SQIVND (reference sequence). This chain's CDR3 is CASSMGSLLIGEQPQHF. In DNA form, the CDR3 reads TGTGCCAGTAGTATGGGGTCCCTTCTAATAGGAGAACAGCCCCAGCATTTT.

The V gene is TRBV4-1, the J gene TRBJ1-2; no clear D gene. V was cut by 1 base and J by 8 bases, with 11 bases left in between. CDR3 length: 13 residues. From germline, CDR1 is MGHRA and CDR2 YSYEKL. CDR3 amino acids: CASSQVIQGGYTF. The CDR3 DNA follows: TGCGCCAGCAGCCAAGTAATCCAAGGGGGCTACACCTTC.

The chain couples TRBV6-6 to TRBJ2-7, with 9 bases identical to TRBD1. The CDR3 totals 15 residues. The J segment lost 0 bases and the V segment lost 5 bases, leaving 5 bases of the junction unmatched. In germline, CDR1 is MNHNY, CDR2 SVGAGI (reference sequence). CDR3: CASSITGGPSYEQYF. The CDR3 DNA sequence: TGTGCCAGCAGTATCACAGGGGGCCCCTCCTACGAGCAGTACTTC.

This chain links TRBV27 with TRBJ2-7, with no clear D. CDR3 size: 10 residues. From germline, CDR1 is MNHEY and CDR2 SMNVEV (reference sequence). Deletions cut 6 bases from V and 12 bases from J, with 12 bases between. CDR3 sequence reads: CASRPGPWYF. The DNA for the CDR3 is TGTGCCAGCAGACCGGGTCCCTGGTACTTC.

This clone was seen only once. The chain recombines TRBV6-1 with TRBJ2-7; D possibly corresponds to TRBD1 (5 bases). The germline V gene has CDR1 MNHNS and CDR2 SASEGT. V was pared by 7 bases and J by 1 base, with 11 bases between. The length of the CDR3 is 13 residues. CDR3 in amino acids: CASNTGGSYEQYF. The CDR3 DNA reads TGTGCCAGCAACACAGGTGGTTCCTACGAGCAGTACTTC.

Details on this clone: Other DNA sequences in this specimen translate into the identical CDR3. This chain uses TRBV9 with TRBJ2-1, with no clear D. Looked up from germline, CDR1 is SGDLS and CDR2 is YYNGEE. Deletions cut 3 bases from V and 6 bases from J, with 7 bases between. This CDR3 contains 12 residues. The CDR3 coding sequence is TGTGCCAGCAGCGCCCAACCCAATGAGCAGTTCTTC. Translation: CASSAQPNEQFF. Full variable domain (outside the CDR3, taken from reference TRBV9 and TRBJ2-1): DSGVTQTPKHLITATGQRVTLRCSPRSGDLSVYWYQQSLDQGLQFLIQYYNGEERAKGNILERFSAQQFPDLHSELNLSSLELGDSALYFCASSAQPNEQFFGPGTRLTVL.

The chain uses TRBV13 and TRBJ2-5; TRBD2 aligns across 7 bases. The J call is in doubt because the DNA end fits TRBJ2-7 better. This CDR3 is built from 14 residues. The germline V gene encodes CDR1 PRHDT and CDR2 FYEKMQ (reference sequence). CDR3 nucleotides: TGTGCCAGCAGCTTAGGACTAGCGCACTACGAGCAGTACTTC. Protein: CASSLGLAHYEQYF.

The chain is built from TRBV5-1 and TRBJ1-6; 7 bases map to TRBD1. Germline V gives CDR1 SGHRS, CDR2 YFSETQ. Trimming at V came to 5 bases and at J to 7 bases, leaving 6 bases not matched to a gene. CDR3 length equals 14 residues. This CDR3 is CASSTGTENSPLHF. CDR3 nucleotide sequence: TGCGCCAGCAGTACCGGGACAGAGAATTCACCCCTCCACTTT.

This clone is a singleton in its sample. This sequence joins TRBV4-1 and TRBJ1-1, with unresolved D. In germline, CDR1 is MGHRA, CDR2 YSYEKL. This CDR3 spans 16 amino acids. Trimming left V 5 bases short and J 0 bases short, with 16 bases between. The CDR3 DNA reads TGCGCCAGCAGCAACCTAAGGCGAGATATGAACACTGAAGCTTTCTTT. Protein: CASSNLRRDMNTEAFF.

The chain combines TRBV5-1 with TRBJ2-7; D ambiguous. The CDR3 contains 14 residues. Trimming cost V 0 bases and J 6 bases, with 13 bases left between them. Per the germline V gene, CDR1 is SGHRS and CDR2 is YFSETQ. The CDR3 region is CASSLGEKTTEQYF. The CDR3 nucleotides are TGCGCCAGCAGCTTGGGAGAGAAAACGACCGAGCAGTACTTC.

The chain joins TRBV6-1 to TRBJ1-5, with D possibly matching TRBD1 (5 bases). Germline CDR1 is MNHNS and CDR2 is SASEGT. V dropped 2 bases and J dropped 4 bases, with 9 bases sitting between them. The CDR3 is 14 amino acids. The CDR3 DNA sequence: TGTGCCAGCAGTGAACCATCAGGGAATCAGCCCCAGCATTTT. This gives the protein CASSEPSGNQPQHF.

The chain employs TRBV7-9 and TRBJ1-2; D uncertain. This CDR3 has 13 residues. V was shortened by 2 bases and J by 7 bases, with 11 bases between the two germline ends. Germline V gene sequence: CDR1 SEHNR, CDR2 FQNEAQ (reference sequence). CDR3 sequence reads: CASSLSSGFGYTF. The CDR3 DNA follows: TGTGCCAGCAGCTTAAGTTCCGGGTTTGGCTACACCTTC.

This chain links TRBV7-6 with TRBJ1-4; 11 positions agree with TRBD1. This CDR3 region has 15 residues. In germline, CDR1 is SGHVS, CDR2 FNYEAQ. J lost 8 bases, V lost 5 bases, and 7 bases had no gene match. CDR3 sequence (DNA): TGTGCCAGCAGCCCGCGGACAGGGGGCTGGGAAAAACTGTTTTTT. It translates to CASSPRTGGWEKLFF.

This chain uses TRBV7-3 with TRBJ2-1; no clear D. The length of the CDR3 is 12 residues. CDR1 is SGHTA and CDR2 is FQGTGA in the germline V gene. V lost 0 bases and J 7 bases, leaving 4 bases between the germline ends. The CDR3 here is CASSLTANEQFF. CDR3 DNA: TGTGCCAGCAGCTTAACGGCTAATGAGCAGTTCTTC. Together with reference TRBV7-3 and TRBJ2-1, the CDR3 gives the full variable domain: GAGVSQTPSNKVTEKGKYVELRCDPISGHTALYWYRQSLGQGPEFLIYFQGTGAADDSGLPNDRFFAVRPEGSVSTLKIQRTERGDSAVYLCASSLTANEQFFGPGTRLTVL.

The J gene is TRBJ2-1, the V gene TRBV29-1; the D gene is possibly TRBD1 (7 bases). Germline V gene lookup returns CDR1 SQVTM and CDR2 ANQGSEA. Trimming stripped 6 bases from V and 4 bases from J, with 19 bases between. The CDR3 extends over 15 amino acids. CDR3 in amino acids: CSVQGGSLLYNEQFF. The CDR3 DNA reads TGCAGCGTCCAGGGGGGCTCCCTCCTATACAATGAGCAGTTCTTC.

The chain combines TRBV13 with TRBJ2-7; the match to TRBD1 covers 8 bases. Germline V CDR1 and CDR2: PRHDT, FYEKMQ (reference sequence). The V segment lost 0 bases and the J segment 7 bases; nucleotides outside the gene matches: 8. CDR3 size: 15 residues. In nucleotides, the CDR3 is TGTGCCAGCAGCTTAGGCGGCAGGGGGCCTGGGGAGCAGTACTTC. It translates to CASSLGGRGPGEQYF.

The J gene is TRBJ2-5, the V gene TRBV5-1, with 10 nucleotides matching TRBD2. The V segment lost 1 base and the J segment 0 bases; nucleotides outside the gene matches: 12. Germline-derived CDR1 and CDR2 are SGHRS and YFSETQ. This CDR3 is 19 amino acids long. The CDR3 sequence is CASSLQLAGTFKNQETQYF. In DNA, the CDR3 is TGCGCCAGCAGCTTGCAACTAGCGGGGACATTTAAAAACCAAGAGACCCAGTACTTC.

This clone was observed a few times. This chain links TRBV13 with TRBJ1-4; D might be TRBD1 (6 bases). The V end lost 5 bases, the J end lost 6 bases, and 10 bases lay between the germline ends. The germline gives CDR1 PRHDT, CDR2 FYEKMQ (reference sequence). The CDR3 has 13 amino acids. DNA of the CDR3: TGTGCCAGCAGCCTACAGGGTGATGAAAAACTGTTTTTT. This codes for CASSLQGDEKLFF.

V usage is TRBV5-4 and J usage is TRBJ2-5; 9 positions agree with TRBD2. The J call may be in error: the DNA end matches TRBJ2-7 better. The V gene's germline CDR1 is SGHNT and CDR2 YYREEE (reference sequence). The CDR3 spans 14 residues. The CDR3, as DNA: TGTGCCAGCAGCATTAGCGGGAGCTCCTACGAGCAGTACTTC. It specifies CASSISGSSYEQYF.

This clone has only one observation. In nucleotides, the CDR3 is TGTGCCAGCAGCCATGCGTCCGGGGAGCTGTTTTTT. This translates into CASSHASGELFF. This rearrangement joins TRBV5-6 to TRBJ2-2; D is unresolved. Germline V gene data show CDR1 as SGHDT and CDR2 as YYEEEE. The CDR3 totals 12 residues. V was pared by 4 bases and J by 6 bases, with 7 bases between.